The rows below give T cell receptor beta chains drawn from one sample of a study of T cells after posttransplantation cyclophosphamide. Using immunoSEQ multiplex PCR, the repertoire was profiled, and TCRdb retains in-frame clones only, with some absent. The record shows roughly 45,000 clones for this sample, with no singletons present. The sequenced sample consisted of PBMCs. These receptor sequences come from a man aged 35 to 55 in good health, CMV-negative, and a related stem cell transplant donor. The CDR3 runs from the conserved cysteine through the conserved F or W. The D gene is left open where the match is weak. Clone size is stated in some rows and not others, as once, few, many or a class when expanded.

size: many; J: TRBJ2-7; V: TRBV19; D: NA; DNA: TGTGCCAGTAGTATGAAATTCGGGTTCTACGAGCAGTACTTC; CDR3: CASSMKFGFYEQYF
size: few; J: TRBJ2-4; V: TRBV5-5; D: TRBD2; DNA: TGTGCCAGCAGCTTGTTGGGACTAGCGGGAGGCAAAAACATTCAGTACTTC; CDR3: CASSLLGLAGGKNIQYF
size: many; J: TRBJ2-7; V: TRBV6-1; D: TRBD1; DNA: TGTGCCAGCACTGATGGACAGGGGACCTACGAGCAGTACTTC; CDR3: CASTDGQGTYEQYF
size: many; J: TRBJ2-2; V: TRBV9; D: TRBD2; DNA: TGTGCCAGCAGCGAAACTAGCGGGATTAACACCGGGGAGCTGTTTTTT; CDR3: CASSETSGINTGELFF
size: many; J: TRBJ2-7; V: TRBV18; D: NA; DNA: TGTGCCAGCTCACCGGCGGGAACCTACGAGCAGTACTTC; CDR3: CASSPAGTYEQYF
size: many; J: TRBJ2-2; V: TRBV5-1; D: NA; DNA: TGCGCCAGCAGCCTAGACAGGCCCTTGAACACCGGGGAGCTGTTTTTT; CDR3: CASSLDRPLNTGELFF
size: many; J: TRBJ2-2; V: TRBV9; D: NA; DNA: TGTGCCAGCAGCAAGCAGGGACTGAACACCGGGGAGCTGTTTTTT; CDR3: CASSKQGLNTGELFF
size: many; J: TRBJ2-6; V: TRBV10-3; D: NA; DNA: TGTGCTTCCCAACCCGATACTTCTGGGGCCAACGTCCTGACTTTC; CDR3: CASQPDTSGANVLTF
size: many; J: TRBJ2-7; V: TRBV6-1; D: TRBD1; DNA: TGTGCCAGCAGTGAATCCCCGGGACAGCCATACGAGCAGTACTTC; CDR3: CASSESPGQPYEQYF
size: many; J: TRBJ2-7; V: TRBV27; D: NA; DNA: TGTGCCAGCAGTTTATCAGGGAGCTCCTACGAGCAGTACTTC; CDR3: CASSLSGSSYEQYF
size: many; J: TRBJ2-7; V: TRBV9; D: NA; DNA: TGTGCCAGCAGCGTAGGCAGTACCTACGAGCAGTACTTC; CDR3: CASSVGSTYEQYF
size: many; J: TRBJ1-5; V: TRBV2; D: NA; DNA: TGTGCCAGCAGTGACCAGGCGGGCCAGCCCCAGCATTTT; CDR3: CASSDQAGQPQHF
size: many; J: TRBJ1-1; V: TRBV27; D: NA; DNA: TGTGCCAGCAGTTTATCGGCAGGGTACACTGAAGCTTTCTTT; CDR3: CASSLSAGYTEAFF
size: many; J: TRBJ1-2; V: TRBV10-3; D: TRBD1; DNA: TGTGCCATCAGTTCCGGGACAGATACCGGCTACACCTTC; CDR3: CAISSGTDTGYTF
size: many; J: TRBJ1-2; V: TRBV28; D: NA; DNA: TGTGCCAGCAGTCCCGTTGGGGGGGTGAACTATGGCTACACCTTC; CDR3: CASSPVGGVNYGYTF
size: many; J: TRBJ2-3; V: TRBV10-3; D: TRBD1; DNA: TGTGCCACCGCGCCGCGGCAGGGGGGCACAGATACGCAGTATTTT; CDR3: CATAPRQGGTDTQYF
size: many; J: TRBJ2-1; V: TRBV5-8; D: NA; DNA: TGTGCCAGCAGCTTGGGAAGTAGCGGCGGCAATGAGCAGTTCTTC; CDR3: CASSLGSSGGNEQFF
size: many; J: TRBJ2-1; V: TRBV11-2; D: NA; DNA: TGTGCCAGCAGCTTAGAACTGATCAATGAGCAGTTCTTC; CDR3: CASSLELINEQFF
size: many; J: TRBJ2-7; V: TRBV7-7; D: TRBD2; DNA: TGTGCTAGCAGCCGGGACTACTCCTACGAGCAGTACTTC; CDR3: CASSRDYSYEQYF
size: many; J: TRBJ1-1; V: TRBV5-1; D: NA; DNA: TGCGCCAGCAGCTTGGTCAGGGGAGCTGAAGCTTTCTTT; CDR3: CASSLVRGAEAFF
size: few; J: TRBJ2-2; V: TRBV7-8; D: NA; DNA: TGTGCCAGCAGCTTGACCTATATGGGTCAGGGATGGACCGGGGAGCTGTTTTTT; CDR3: CASSLTYMGQGWTGELFF
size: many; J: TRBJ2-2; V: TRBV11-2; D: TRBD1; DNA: TGTGCCAGCAGCCTAAGACGACAGGGGGCGAACACCGGGGAGCTGTTTTTT; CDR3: CASSLRRQGANTGELFF
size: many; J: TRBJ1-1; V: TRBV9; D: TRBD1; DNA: TGTGCCAGCAGCCCTTTAGGGACAGCTACTGAAGCTTTCTTT; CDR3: CASSPLGTATEAFF
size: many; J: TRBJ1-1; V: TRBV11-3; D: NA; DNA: TGTGCCAGCAGCCACAGGGTTGGCACTGAAGCTTTCTTT; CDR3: CASSHRVGTEAFF
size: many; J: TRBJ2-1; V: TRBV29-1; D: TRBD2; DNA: TGCAGCGTTACCCTAGCGGGAGGGCCCTACAATGAGCAGTTCTTC; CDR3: CSVTLAGGPYNEQFF
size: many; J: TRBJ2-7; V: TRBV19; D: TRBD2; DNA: TGTGCCAGTAGTAGGGGACTAGCGGGAGCCTACGAGCAGTACTTC; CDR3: CASSRGLAGAYEQYF
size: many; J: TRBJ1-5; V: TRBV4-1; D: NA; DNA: TGCGCCAGCAGCCGATCCCAGGGGAATCAGCCCCAGCATTTT; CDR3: CASSRSQGNQPQHF
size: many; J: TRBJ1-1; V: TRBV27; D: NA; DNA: TGTGCCAGCAGTTCCCCAGGGACAAACACTGAAGCTTTCTTT; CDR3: CASSSPGTNTEAFF
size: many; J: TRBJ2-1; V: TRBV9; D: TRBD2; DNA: TGTGCCAGCAGGAAAGGAGCGGGAGGTTTCAATGAGCAGTTCTTC; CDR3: CASRKGAGGFNEQFF
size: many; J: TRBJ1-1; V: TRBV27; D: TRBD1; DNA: TGTGCCAGCAGTCCATGGGACAGGGCTTCTGAAGCTTTCTTT; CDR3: CASSPWDRASEAFF
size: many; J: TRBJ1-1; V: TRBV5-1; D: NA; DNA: TGCGCCAGCAGCTTTAGGCAGCCGGGCACTGAAGCTTTCTTT; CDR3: CASSFRQPGTEAFF
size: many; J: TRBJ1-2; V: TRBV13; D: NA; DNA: TGTGCCAGCAGCTTAGGGGCCCCGACTGGGAACTATGGCTACACCTTC; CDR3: CASSLGAPTGNYGYTF
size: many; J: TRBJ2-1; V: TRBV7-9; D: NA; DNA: TGTGCCAGCAGCTTTCCGGGAAATGAGCAGTTCTTC; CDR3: CASSFPGNEQFF
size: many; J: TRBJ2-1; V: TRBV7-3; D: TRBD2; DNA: TGTGCCAGCAGCTTAGGGGGAGGGTTTTACAATGAGCAGTTCTTC; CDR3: CASSLGGGFYNEQFF
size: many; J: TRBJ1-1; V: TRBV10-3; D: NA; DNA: TGTGCCATCAGTGAGTCATGGAGGAACACTGAAGCTTTCTTT; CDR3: CAISESWRNTEAFF
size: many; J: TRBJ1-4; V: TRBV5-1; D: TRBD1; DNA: TGCGCCAGCAGCTGGACAGGGGACGGCAATGAAAAACTGTTTTTT; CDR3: CASSWTGDGNEKLFF
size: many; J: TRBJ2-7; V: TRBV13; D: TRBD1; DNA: TGTGCCAGCAGCTTAGCCGGGACAGGGGTATACGAGCAGTACTTC; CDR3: CASSLAGTGVYEQYF
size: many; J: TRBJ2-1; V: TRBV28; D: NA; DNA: TGTGCCAGCAGTTTATGGGCTGTTAATGAGCAGTTCTTC; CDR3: CASSLWAVNEQFF
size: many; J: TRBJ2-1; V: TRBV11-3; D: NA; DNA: TGTGCCAGCAGCTTAGACAGAAACAATGAGCAGTTCTTC; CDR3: CASSLDRNNEQFF
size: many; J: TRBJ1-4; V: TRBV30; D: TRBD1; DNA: TGTGCCTGGAGTTTAGCAGGGGGTTATAATGAAAAACTGTTTTTT; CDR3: CAWSLAGGYNEKLFF
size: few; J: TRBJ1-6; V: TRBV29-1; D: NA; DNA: TGCAGCGTTGTTTGGGGGGAGGTGGGCTCACCCCTCCACTTT; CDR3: CSVVWGEVGSPLHF
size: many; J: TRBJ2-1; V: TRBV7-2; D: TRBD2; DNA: TGTGCCAGCAGCCAGGGACTAGCGGGAGTCCAGGGTGAGCAGTTCTTC; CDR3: CASSQGLAGVQGEQFF
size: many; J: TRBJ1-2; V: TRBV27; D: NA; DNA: TGTGCCAGCAGTTTCCGGGACACCTATGGCTACACCTTC; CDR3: CASSFRDTYGYTF
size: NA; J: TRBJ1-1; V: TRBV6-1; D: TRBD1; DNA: TGTGCCAGCAGGTGGACAGGGGAGGACAACACTGAAGCTTTCTTT; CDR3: CASRWTGEDNTEAFF
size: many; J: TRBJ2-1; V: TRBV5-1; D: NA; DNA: TGCGCCAGCAGCTTTGCCAAAACGGGGGATGAGCAGTTCTTC; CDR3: CASSFAKTGDEQFF
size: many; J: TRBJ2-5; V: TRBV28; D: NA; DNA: TGTGCCAGCAGTTTAGGAATGCGGGACCTCCAAGAGACCCAGTACTTC; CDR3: CASSLGMRDLQETQYF
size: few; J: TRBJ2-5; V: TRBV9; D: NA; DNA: TGTGCCAGCAGCTTATCGGAGACCCAGTACTTC; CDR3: CASSLSETQYF
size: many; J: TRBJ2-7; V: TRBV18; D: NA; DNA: TGTGCCAGCTCGGGGGGACAGTACTACGAGCAGTACTTC; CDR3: CASSGGQYYEQYF